One T cell receptor (beta chain) is described in this entry. Its specific antigen is unknown. No qualities accompany the bases; no much larger clone lies one base away. The source of the sample is a study of beta chain features in type 1 diabetes (dated by TCRdb to the late 2010s). In terms of the full investigation: No differences in mean age, gender distribution, total cell number or subset yield were found between patients and healthy donors. The study compared the TCRB repertoires of sorted circulating CD4+ T cell subsets in recently diagnosed type 1 diabetes patients with those in matched healthy donors. Regulatory and stem cell-like memory subsets were obtained from only 8 patients and roughly 8 healthy donors, while naive and central memory subsets were obtained from all 28 donors. A total of over 90,000,000 sorted cells were examined across all samples, and a strong correlation was observed between cell number per subset and RNA yield.

Inclusive of the bounding cysteine and phenylalanine, the CDR3 is 16 residues long. Solely the CDR3 DNA is kept, with 48 bases framed from the first base. CDR1 and CDR2 were assigned from the germline V gene as SGHDN and FVKESK. Ends trimmed: V by 4 bases, J by 6 bases; bases unmatched to a gene: 7. Overall results and qualifications from the work: A moderate but significant shortening of TCRB CDR3 length was observed in type 1 diabetes patients in all four CD4+ subsets. Patients with type 1 diabetes made fewer insertions and deleted more nucleotides at VDJ recombination sites, implying thymic rearrangement abnormalities. PCR may preferentially amplify shorter templates, but because patient and control samples were amplified and corrected together, any resulting skew would affect both groups equally. Naive, central memory and regulatory TCRB repertoires appeared to be more alike among patients than among healthy donors. Because cDNA was sequenced instead of genomic DNA, activated cells with high expression could be over-represented, although the groups did not differ in activation or CD3 levels. Only small numbers of individuals were included in the HLA sub-analyses, which left unresolved whether HLA type had any influence on TCRB rearrangement.

All of the isolated RNA was reverse transcribed with the High Capacity cDNA Reverse Transcription Kit, so expressed TCRB transcripts were sequenced. Deep immunoSEQ sequencing was applied to naive, central memory and regulatory T cell samples, giving an average of approximately 4 million total reads per sample. Sorted cells were lysed in RLT buffer, and RNA was extracted using DNase-treated RNeasy Micro or Mini kits according to cell number. To prevent cross-contamination, every cell subset was processed on its own, while patient and healthy donor samples were processed together. The immunoSEQ multiplex PCR was used to amplify TCRB sequences from cDNA, generating 87-bp fragments that spanned the CDR3 region. The amplicons were sequenced using the Illumina HiSeq platform. In the authors' own workflow: PCR bias was corrected computationally using synthetic template baselines, and reads within Hamming distance 2 were collapsed, with unmergeable singletons discarded. By aligning reads against IMGT, V, D and J genes, CDR3 length, and insertions or deletions at six rearrangement sites were assigned. Within each subset, clonotype counts were normalized to sorted cell number, and only after that were true diversity and Gini coefficients computed with the tcR R package. Repertoire sharing was quantified using the overlap coefficient calculated on TCRB nucleotide sequences. What TCRdb holds here is the immuneACCESS table cut down to in-frame rearrangements. Part of the clones is not present; checked against another copy, under half of the missing clones reflect an unresolved V gene, and the others are unexplained. The DNA was the basis for D and trimming; V, J and clone size are from that table. The sample table lists 300,000 to 350,000 clones, 7.5% to 9% of them with a count of one. Around 0.45% of the sample rests with the top ten.

Each donor gave one peripheral blood draw, averaging roughly 120 mL, which was collected into heparinised tubes. A BD FACSAria II and a panel including CD45RO, CCR7, CD25, CD127, CD95 and CD27 were used to sort naive, central memory, regulatory and stem cell-like memory CD4+ T cells. A purity above 98% was achieved for all sorted populations. PBMCs were isolated right away by Lymphoprep density gradient centrifugation and were stained directly, without culture. To minimize batch effects, samples were stained and sorted in pairs, one healthy donor with one patient per experiment. Recombination joined TRBV14 with TRBJ2-1; 12 of the junction bases match TRBD2. The sequenced material came from central memory CD4+ T cells from blood. The TCR comes from a woman aged 18-29 years in good health. The nucleotide sequence reads TGTGCCAGCAGCCCCTGGGGACTAGCGGGCTTCAATGAGCAGTTCTTC. Translated, this gives CASSPWGLAGFNEQFF.